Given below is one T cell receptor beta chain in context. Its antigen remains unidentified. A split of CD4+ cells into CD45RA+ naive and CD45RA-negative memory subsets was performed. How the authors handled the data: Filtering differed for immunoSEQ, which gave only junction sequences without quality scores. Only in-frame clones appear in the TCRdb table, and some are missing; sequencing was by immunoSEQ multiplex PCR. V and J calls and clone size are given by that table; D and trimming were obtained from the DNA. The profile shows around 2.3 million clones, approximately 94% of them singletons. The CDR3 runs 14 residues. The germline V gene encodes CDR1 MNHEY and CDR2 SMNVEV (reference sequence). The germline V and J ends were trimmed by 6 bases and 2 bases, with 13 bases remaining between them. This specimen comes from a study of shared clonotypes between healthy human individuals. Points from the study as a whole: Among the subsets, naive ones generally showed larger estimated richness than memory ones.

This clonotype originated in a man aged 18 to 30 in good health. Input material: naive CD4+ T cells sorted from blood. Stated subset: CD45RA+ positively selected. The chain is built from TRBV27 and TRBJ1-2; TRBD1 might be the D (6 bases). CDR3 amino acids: CASSWTERNYGYTF. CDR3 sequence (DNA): TGTGCCAGCAGCTGGACAGAAAGGAACTATGGCTACACCTTC.